This T cell receptor beta chain was identified in a study of glioma-infiltrating T cells. Points from the study as a whole: Only very few CDR3 sequences appeared in both tissue and blood. Gliomas, especially low-grade, showed above-expected tissue-blood divergence; non-neoplastic patients showed below.

CDR1 is MNHEY and CDR2 is SVGEGT in the germline V gene. V lost 6 bases to trimming and J lost 4 bases; unmatched junction nucleotides: 6. This CDR3 region has 14 residues. The iRepertoire nested amplicon-rescue multiplex PCR amplified TCR alpha and beta CDR3s from RNA. TCRdb analysed the multiplex PCR reads with MiXCR anew, one entry per CDR3 protein. This sample yields about 190,000 distinct CDR3 sequences, of which more than 25% are seen a single time; around 20% belongs to the top ten. This clonotype showed up many times. Its antigen remains unidentified. This sequence was found in a human donor with low-grade glioma or glioblastoma, undergoing nonglioma brain surgery, or in good health (not recorded which). Source material: glioma tissue, nonneoplastic brain tissue, or PBMCs (not recorded which). This sequence joins TRBV6-2 or TRBV6-3 and TRBJ2-7, with 10 bases lining up with TRBD2. The DNA of the CDR3 is TGTGCCAGCAGCCTGACTAGCGGGTTTTACGAGCAGTACTTC. Translated, it gives CASSLTSGFYEQYF.